The source of this T cell receptor (beta chain) is a study of T cell repertoires in cytomegalovirus infection. The germline V gene encodes CDR1 SEHNR and CDR2 FQNEAQ (reference sequence). The CDR3 has 12 residues. Unmatched junction bases numbered 5, after V lost 10 bases and J lost 8 bases. Study outcomes and limitations: Predominance within the ex vivo response was attributable to HLA-C-restricted CMV-specific TCR beta clonotypes.

Each CDR3 protein gets one entry after TCRdb re-called the reads with MiXCR. The sample lists more than 85,000 distinct CDR3 sequences, less than 25% occurring once. Concerning this clonotype itself: No antigen is known for it.

The chain is built from TRBV7-9 and TRBJ2-1; 10 positions agree with TRBD1. The source of this sequence is a human donor in good health (CMV status not recorded). Some clones in this sample may be carry-over from other donors' samples. Material: CD8+ T cells from PBMCs. The CDR3: CAIRDRGYEQFF. In DNA, the CDR3 is TGTGCCATCAGGGACAGGGGATATGAGCAGTTCTTC. The whole variable domain, remainder taken from reference TRBV7-9 and TRBJ2-1, is DTGVSQNPRHKITKRGQNVTFRCDPISEHNRLYWYRQTLGQGPEFLTYFQNEAQLEKSRLLSDRFSAERPKGSFSTLEIQRTEQGDSAMYLCAIRDRGYEQFFGPGTRLTVL.